The T cell receptor (beta chain) described here comes from a study of response to subunit inactivated influenza vaccine. Study-level points and caveats: Authors suggested each seasonal influenza vaccination recruits few new T cells.

This clonotype showed up just a few times. The antigen is not known. TCRdb processed the RT-PCR reads anew with MiXCR; each CDR3 protein has one entry. Among 650,000 to 800,000 distinct CDR3 sequences listed, approximately 15% were seen once. V was shortened by 3 bases and J by 13 bases, with 22 bases between the two germline ends. Germline V gene data show CDR1 as DFQATT and CDR2 as SNEGSKA (reference sequence). The CDR3 length is 14 residues. The rearrangement uses TRBV20-1 and TRBJ2-1; D possibly corresponds to TRBD1 (6 bases). The input for sequencing was PBMCs from blood, taken 14 to 15 days before vaccination. The TCR sequence derives from a man between 50 and 59 years old who received an inactivated influenza vaccine. CDR3 in DNA: TGCAGTGCTAGCCCCCCCCATCACAGGGATTTCCAGTTCTTC. Protein: CSASPPHHRDFQFF.